This passage covers 31 T cell receptor beta chains from one sample sequenced in a study of a mutant IDH1 vaccine in newly diagnosed glioma. Time point given: week 35, safety follow-up. In every dose of vaccine, 300 ug of mutant IDH1 20-mer peptide was given alongside topical imiquimod. The data were produced by immunoSEQ multiplex PCR, yet TCRdb's version contains in-frame clones alone and is incomplete. The sample carries around 30,000 clones, roughly 80% recorded once. The antigens of these receptors remain unknown. The source was PBMCs, collected from a glioma patient whose treatment included an IDH1 peptide vaccine. These receptors were taken from a woman younger than 35 with glioma.

The rearrangement joins TRBV27 to TRBJ2-1, with D perhaps matching TRBD2 (6 bases). CDR1 and CDR2 from the germline V gene are MNHEY and SMNVEV (reference sequence). Deletions cut 2 bases from V and 0 bases from J, with 8 bases between. This CDR3 contains 15 residues. This CDR3 reads CASSLLGGSYNEQFF. The CDR3, as DNA: TGTGCCAGCAGTTTACTGGGGGGCTCCTACAATGAGCAGTTCTTC.

This chain links TRBV7-8 with TRBJ1-2; D gene uncertain. Per germline, CDR1 SGHVS and CDR2 FQNEAQ. Between the trimmed V and J ends, which lost 5 bases and 0 bases, there was a span of 13 bases. The CDR3 is made up of 15 amino acids. The CDR3 nucleotides are TGTGCCAGCAGCCCGACGAGGAACACTAACTATGGCTACACCTTC. It specifies CASSPTRNTNYGYTF.

The V gene is TRBV5-5, the J gene TRBJ1-5; the match to TRBD1 covers 7 bases. This CDR3 has 16 amino acids. The J segment lost 0 bases and the V segment lost 0 bases, leaving 3 bases of the junction unmatched. CDR1 and CDR2 (germline): SGHKS, YYEKEE (reference sequence). The CDR3 coding sequence is TGTGCCAGCAGCTTGGGTACAGGGGTTAGCAATCAGCCCCAGCATTTT. This codes for CASSLGTGVSNQPQHF.

This clone was counted between two and nine times. The chain combines TRBV10-2 with TRBJ1-6; D possibly corresponds to TRBD1 (6 bases). Germline loops: CDR1 WSHSY, CDR2 SAAADI. The V gene lost 6 bases and the J gene lost 7 bases, with 13 bases spanning the gap. CDR3 length: 14 amino acids. The CDR3 DNA reads as TGCGCCAGCAGAACCGGGACAATCAATTCACCCCTCCACTTT. It is translated as CASRTGTINSPLHF.

This chain links TRBV2 with TRBJ2-7; unclear D gene. The germline V and J ends were trimmed by 3 bases and 1 base, with 7 bases remaining between them. Germline V gene sequence: CDR1 SNHLY, CDR2 FYNNEI. The CDR3 runs to 13 residues. The CDR3 spells CASSDDGSYEQYF. The CDR3 DNA sequence: TGTGCCAGCAGTGACGACGGTTCCTACGAGCAGTACTTC.

In DNA, the CDR3 is TGCGCCAGCAGCCAACGGGGACTGCTGGGAGAGACCCAGTACTTC. This encodes CASSQRGLLGETQYF. The rearrangement joins TRBV4-3 to TRBJ2-5; possible D gene TRBD2, 6 bases. CDR1 LGHNA and CDR2 YSLEER come from the germline V gene. The V gene lost 2 bases and the J gene lost 4 bases, with 14 bases spanning the gap. CDR3 size: 15 residues.

This chain connects TRBV10-1 to TRBJ2-4; the D gene is possibly TRBD1 (5 bases). Germline loops: CDR1 WNHNN, CDR2 SYGVQD (reference sequence). Trimming took off 4 bases at V and 4 bases at J, with 5 bases between the two ends. The CDR3 covers 12 residues. The CDR3 nucleotides are TGCGCCAGCAGTGGACAGAAAAACATTCAGTACTTC. Its protein product is CASSGQKNIQYF.

The V gene is TRBV5-5, the J gene TRBJ2-2; D is unclear. The CDR3 extends over 12 amino acids. Trimming pared 4 bases from V and 6 bases from J, leaving 7 bases between. Germline values: CDR1 SGHKS, CDR2 YYEKEE (reference sequence). The CDR3 region is CASSVSSGELFF. The CDR3 DNA is TGTGCCAGCAGCGTTAGTTCCGGGGAGCTGTTTTTT.

The J gene is TRBJ2-7, the V gene TRBV7-2; 10 bases are shared with TRBD1. The CDR3 is 16 amino acids. J was trimmed by 2 bases and V by 3 bases; bases with no gene match: 7. The germline CDR1 and CDR2 sequences are SGHTA and FQGNSA. This chain's CDR3 is CASSFLEGQGTYEQYF. The CDR3, as DNA: TGTGCCAGCAGCTTCCTTGAGGGACAGGGGACCTACGAGCAGTACTTC.

The rearrangement links TRBV27 to TRBJ1-2, with D perhaps matching TRBD1 (6 bases). CDR3 length: 14 residues. The germline V gene has CDR1 MNHEY and CDR2 SMNVEV (reference sequence). Deletions cut 5 bases from V and 7 bases from J, with 17 bases between. CDR3 bases: TGTGCCAGCAGTGGGAGAGGGGGGGGAGCTGGCTACACCTTC. Protein product: CASSGRGGGAGYTF.

The V call is TRBV7-9, the J call TRBJ1-2; D perhaps matches TRBD1 (5 bases). The CDR3 is 15 residues long. Germline V gene lookup returns CDR1 SEHNR and CDR2 FQNEAQ (reference sequence). Trimming left V 2 bases short and J 0 bases short, with 10 bases between. In DNA, the CDR3 is TGTGCCAGCAGCTTAATGACAGACGCTAACTATGGCTACACCTTC. It is translated as CASSLMTDANYGYTF.

The chain links TRBV6-1 to TRBJ1-1; TRBD1 is a possible D gene (5 bases). The CDR3 length is 11 residues. Looked up from germline, CDR1 is MNHNS and CDR2 is SASEGT. V lost 10 bases and J lost 3, with 9 bases in between. DNA of the CDR3: TGTGCCACCAGACAGTACACTGAAGCTTTCTTT. It is translated as CATRQYTEAFF.

The chain joins TRBV15 to TRBJ2-5, with TRBD1 matching 7 bases. CDR1 LNHNV and CDR2 YYDKDF come from the germline V gene (reference sequence). V trimming: 1 base; J trimming: 0 bases; junction bases outside the gene matches: 2. This CDR3 spans 15 amino acids. The CDR3 is CATSRGDSYQETQYF. In nucleotides, the CDR3 is TGTGCCACCAGCAGAGGGGACAGCTACCAAGAGACCCAGTACTTC.

The DNA for the CDR3 is TGTGCCAGCAGCTTAATAGGACAGGGGATAGGCACTGAAGCTTTCTTT. It yields the protein CASSLIGQGIGTEAFF. The chain links TRBV13 to TRBJ1-1; 9 bases line up with TRBD1. In germline, CDR1 is PRHDT, CDR2 FYEKMQ (reference sequence). CDR3 length: 16 amino acids. V dropped 2 bases and J dropped 4; count of bases not matched to a gene: 8.

J is TRBJ1-1 and V is TRBV10-3; 7 nucleotides agree with TRBD1. J was trimmed by 1 base and V by 10 bases; bases with no gene match: 6. Germline V gene sequence: CDR1 ENHRY, CDR2 SYGVKD. The CDR3 contains 13 residues. CDR3 amino acids: CATRDSSNTEAFF. The CDR3 DNA reads as TGTGCCACCAGGGACAGTTCGAACACTGAAGCTTTCTTT.

This chain uses TRBV7-9 with TRBJ2-3; 11 positions match TRBD2. Germline CDR1 SEHNR, CDR2 FQNEAQ (reference sequence). The CDR3 is 15 residues long. V lost 1 base and J lost 7; bases outside the gene matches: 4. The CDR3 region has the DNA TGTGCCAGCAGCTTAGTAGCGGGGGGGACGAATACGCAGTATTTT. Amino acids: CASSLVAGGTNTQYF.

This chain uses TRBV29-1 with TRBJ1-2; tentatively, D is TRBD1 (6 bases). Germline V gene sequence: CDR1 SQVTM, CDR2 ANQGSEA. The V gene lost 2 bases and the J gene lost 5 bases, with 15 bases spanning the gap. This CDR3 contains 14 residues. The CDR3 here is CSVESALQGYGYTF. In DNA form, the CDR3 reads TGCAGCGTTGAATCGGCCCTACAGGGTTATGGCTACACCTTC.

This clone was observed a handful of times. The chain uses TRBV2 and TRBJ1-1; a possible D gene is TRBD1 (5 bases). The CDR3 totals 14 residues. CDR1 and CDR2 from the germline V gene are SNHLY and FYNNEI. V lost 7 bases to trimming and J lost 1 base, with 13 bases between them. The CDR3 reads CASTLGQGNTEAFF. The CDR3 region has the DNA TGTGCCAGCACCTTGGGGCAGGGGAACACTGAAGCTTTCTTT.

V and J are TRBV19 and TRBJ2-3, with a weak D call TRBD1 (5 bases). The germline V and J ends were trimmed by 4 bases and 2 bases, with 7 bases remaining between them. The V gene's germline CDR1 is LNHDA and CDR2 SQIVND (reference sequence). This CDR3 region has 13 residues. The chain's CDR3 is CASSTGPTDTQYF. The CDR3, as DNA: TGTGCCAGTAGTACAGGGCCCACAGATACGCAGTATTTT.

This sequence joins TRBV6-4 and TRBJ2-3; 9 bases agree with TRBD1. The V gene end was trimmed by 0 bases and the J gene end by 6 bases; junction bases not matched to a gene: 7. The CDR3 runs 16 residues. The germline gives CDR1 MRHNA, CDR2 SNTAGT. CDR3 sequence: CASSDSGGQGTDTQYF. In DNA, the CDR3 is TGTGCCAGCAGTGACTCGGGGGGACAGGGAACGGATACGCAGTATTTT.

The rearrangement joins TRBV28 to TRBJ2-7; possibly TRBD1 for D (6 bases). This CDR3 comprises 13 residues. Looked up from germline, CDR1 is MDHEN and CDR2 is SYDVKM. The CDR3 DNA is TGTGCCAGCAGACCTGGTGGATCTGGGGGCAATTCGGTC. It yields the protein CASRPGGSGGNSV.

V usage is TRBV5-1 and J usage is TRBJ2-7, with D hard to call. Germline V lookup: CDR1 SGHRS, CDR2 YFSETQ. The CDR3 is 14 residues long. The germline V and J ends were trimmed by 1 base and 1 base, with 9 bases remaining between them. In nucleotides, the CDR3 is TGCGCCAGCAGCTTGACAGTTACTTCCTACGAGCAGTACTTC. Translated: CASSLTVTSYEQYF.

This clone occurred a few times. This sequence joins TRBV27 and TRBJ1-6, with 8 nucleotides matching TRBD1. This CDR3 comprises 18 residues. Trimming cost V 4 bases and J 10 bases; bases outside gene matches: 18. Germline-derived CDR1 and CDR2 are MNHEY and SMNVEV (reference sequence). As DNA, the CDR3 is TGTGCCAGCAGTTCTCTAGAACTAAGGACAGGGAGAACCTCACCCCTCCACTTT. Translation gives CASSSLELRTGRTSPLHF.

The V and J genes are TRBV19 and TRBJ2-1; tentative D call: TRBD1 (7 bases). Germline V gives CDR1 LNHDA, CDR2 SQIVND (reference sequence). The CDR3 runs to 15 residues. Trimming removed 5 bases at V and 4 bases at J, with 15 bases between. The CDR3 coding sequence is TGTGCCAGTAGTTCGGCGGGACAGAAGTACAATGAGCAGTTCTTC. Translating it yields CASSSAGQKYNEQFF.

The CDR3 is CASSPQGVANEQFF. The CDR3 DNA is TGCGCCAGCAGCCCACAGGGGGTGGCTAATGAGCAGTTCTTC. The gene calls are TRBV5-1 and TRBJ2-1; 8 nucleotides match TRBD1. This CDR3 region has 14 residues. CDR1 is SGHRS, CDR2 YFSETQ, per germline. Unmatched junction bases numbered 7, after V lost 4 bases and J lost 7 bases.

The sample holds one count of this clone. The chain couples TRBV29-1 to TRBJ2-2, with 7 nucleotides matching TRBD1. Per the germline V gene, CDR1 is SQVTM and CDR2 is ANQGSEA. V lost 5 bases and J lost 6; bases outside the gene matches: 6. The CDR3 has 13 amino acids. The chain's CDR3 is CSVNEGAAGELFF. The CDR3 DNA reads as TGCAGCGTTAACGAGGGGGCGGCCGGGGAGCTGTTTTTT.

This chain connects TRBV2 to TRBJ2-7; perhaps TRBD1 as D (5 bases). Trimming took 8 bases from V and 1 from J, leaving 15 bases between them. The V gene's germline CDR1 is SNHLY and CDR2 FYNNEI. The CDR3 length is 14 residues. The CDR3 spells CASGAWTNSYEQYF. As DNA, the CDR3 is TGTGCCAGCGGAGCTTGGACAAATTCCTACGAGCAGTACTTC.

The V call is TRBV30, the J call TRBJ1-4; D gene ambiguous. The ends were cut back, 7 bases at V and 4 bases at J, with 13 bases in the middle. In germline, CDR1 is GTSNPN, CDR2 SVGIG (reference sequence). This CDR3 region has 13 residues. CDR3 bases: TGTGCCTTTCCGGACGGGTATAATGAAAAACTGTTTTTT. Translated: CAFPDGYNEKLFF.

The rearrangement joins TRBV4-3 to TRBJ2-7; D unclear. The CDR3 is made up of 13 amino acids. Trimming cost V 1 base and J 4 bases, with 8 bases left between them. Looked up from germline, CDR1 is LGHNA and CDR2 is YSLEER. The CDR3 spells CASSQGVSYEQYF. CDR3 nucleotides: TGCGCCAGCAGCCAAGGGGTCAGTTACGAGCAGTACTTC.

The chain's CDR3 is CASSSGQGESEQFF. CDR3 nucleotide sequence: TGCGCCAGCAGCTCTGGACAGGGGGAAAGTGAGCAGTTCTTC. The V call is TRBV5-1, the J call TRBJ2-1; 10 bases map to TRBD1. The CDR3 consists of 14 residues. Unmatched junction bases numbered 6, after V lost 3 bases and J lost 9 bases. Germline CDR1 is SGHRS and CDR2 is YFSETQ.

V gene TRBV10-3 combines with J gene TRBJ2-1; no reliable D call. V was cut by 4 bases and J by 0 bases, with 13 bases left in between. CDR3 length equals 16 residues. Germline lookup yields CDR1 ENHRY and CDR2 SYGVKD. The CDR3, as DNA: TGTGCCATCAGTGGTACGGCGGCGAGCTCCTACAATGAGCAGTTCTTC. This gives the protein CAISGTAASSYNEQFF.